These 19 T cell receptor beta chains were all obtained from the same sample, sequenced in a study of Graves' ophthalmopathy and Graves' hyperthyroidism. RNA served as the template for amplifying TCR beta CDR3 regions. Second-round multiplex PCR came after a first-round RT-PCR that employed HTBI primers. From the multiplex PCR reads, TCRdb called clonotypes with MiXCR, one entry per CDR3 protein. The sample contains 600,000 to 950,000 distinct CDR3 sequences, 35% to 50% of which appear only once. Input material: peripheral blood. These receptors were collected from an adult man with Graves' ophthalmopathy.

Many counts were recorded for this clonotype. The chain employs TRBV24-1 and TRBJ2-7; D uncertain. CDR1 KGHDR and CDR2 SFDVKD come from the germline V gene. V lost 4 bases and J 4 bases, leaving 4 bases between the germline ends. The CDR3 has 11 residues. The CDR3 here is CATSEGYEQYF. The DNA for the CDR3 is TGTGCCACCAGTGAGGGATACGAGCAGTACTTC.

The sample holds many counts of this clonotype. The chain joins TRBV7-9 to TRBJ2-2; weak D call: TRBD1 (5 bases). Trimming removed 0 bases at V and 4 bases at J, with 9 bases between. The CDR3 sequence is 15 residues long. Per the germline V gene, CDR1 is SEHNR and CDR2 is FQNEAQ (reference sequence). In nucleotides, the CDR3 is TGTGCCAGCAGCTTAGCCGCTACAGGCACCGGGGAGCTGTTTTTT. The encoded protein is CASSLAATGTGELFF.

This rearrangement joins TRBV25-1 to TRBJ1-2, with D tentatively TRBD1 (5 bases). The length of the CDR3 is 16 residues. Looked up from germline, CDR1 is MGHDK and CDR2 is SYGVNS. Trimming pared 4 bases from V and 1 base from J, leaving 16 bases between. CDR3 in DNA: TGTGCCAGCAGTGCCCCCCTCGCTCAGGGTAACTATGGCTACACCTTC. Translating it yields CASSAPLAQGNYGYTF.

This clonotype was observed at least ten times. J is TRBJ1-6 and V is TRBV15, with a weak D call TRBD1 (6 bases). Trimming took 4 bases from V and 8 from J, leaving 9 bases between them. The CDR3 loop spans 13 amino acids. Germline V lookup: CDR1 LNHNV, CDR2 YYDKDF (reference sequence). The CDR3 reads CATSTGEYSPLHF. CDR3 DNA: TGTGCCACCAGCACAGGGGAGTATTCACCCCTCCACTTT.

In this sample, this clonotype turned up many times. The chain recombines TRBV7-9 with TRBJ2-2; D gene uncertain. Germline V gives CDR1 SEHNR, CDR2 FQNEAQ (reference sequence). The CDR3 contains 15 residues. V lost 1 base and J 4 bases, leaving 10 bases between the germline ends. The CDR3 nucleotides are TGTGCCAGCAGCTTAGGTGACTTTGGCACCGGGGAGCTGTTTTTT. Translated, it gives CASSLGDFGTGELFF.

With respect to this clonotype: One end of the junction fails to match germline, which may point to a read error. This chain joins TRBV19 and TRBJ2-5; perhaps TRBD1 as D (6 bases). Germline V gene lookup returns CDR1 LNHDA and CDR2 SQIVND (reference sequence). This CDR3 contains 13 residues. CDR3 residues: CAGSAQGNQPQYF. DNA of the CDR3: TGTGCCGGTAGTGCTCAGGGGAATCAGCCCCAGTACTTC.

This clonotype was picked up many times. J is TRBJ2-6 and V is TRBV19; weak D call: TRBD1 (6 bases). This CDR3 has 15 residues. V was shortened by 4 bases and J by 2 bases, with 9 bases between the two germline ends. The germline CDR1 and CDR2 sequences are LNHDA and SQIVND (reference sequence). The CDR3 region has the DNA TGTGCCAGTAGTACAGGGGCAACTGGGGCCAACGTCCTGACTTTC. Its protein product is CASSTGATGANVLTF.

On this clonotype: Its ends do not fully match the called genes, so a read error is possible. This chain joins TRBV6-1 and TRBJ2-5; D might be TRBD1 (5 bases). With the DNA end fitting TRBJ2-7 better, the J assignment may be wrong. There are 12 residues in the CDR3. Looked up from germline, CDR1 is MNHNS and CDR2 is SASEGT. The chain's CDR3 is CARSRVSYEQYF. The CDR3 DNA sequence: TGTGCCCGCAGCAGGGTTTCCTACGAGCAGTACTTC.

This clonotype was seen only a few times. This chain connects TRBV7-2 to TRBJ1-5; no definite D call. Germline loops: CDR1 SGHTA, CDR2 FQGNSA. The CDR3 loop spans 13 amino acids. V shed 3 bases and J shed 5 bases, with 8 bases lying between them. The CDR3 DNA is TGTGCCAGCAGCTTGAACACGGATCAGCCCCAGCATTTT. The encoded protein is CASSLNTDQPQHF.

Ten or more counts support this clonotype. The rearrangement joins TRBV12-3 or TRBV12-4 to TRBJ2-7; 10 bases map to TRBD1. J gave up 5 bases and V 4 bases, and 2 bases lay outside the gene matches. The CDR3 is 13 amino acids. The CDR3, as DNA: TGTGCCAGCAGTTGGACAGGGGGACACGAGCAGTACTTC. As protein: CASSWTGGHEQYF.

This clonotype was counted a few times. The chain joins TRBV5-1 to TRBJ2-5; 7 bases agree with TRBD2. CDR1 SGHRS and CDR2 YFSETQ come from the germline V gene. The CDR3 spans 16 residues. After removal of 0 bases from V and 4 bases from J, the junction contained 9 bases not matched to a gene. The CDR3 protein is CASSLVRTGGGETQYF. CDR3 in DNA: TGCGCCAGCAGCTTGGTCAGGACGGGGGGAGGAGAGACCCAGTACTTC.

The chain employs TRBV29-1 and TRBJ1-6; TRBD1 might be the D (5 bases). The CDR3 is made up of 11 amino acids. CDR1 and CDR2 from the germline V gene are SQVTM and ANQGSEA. V lost 5 bases, J lost 12 bases, and 11 bases lay in between. CDR3 coding DNA: TGCAGCGTTTCGACAGCGGTACCCCTCCACTTT. Amino acids: CSVSTAVPLHF.

The chain has TRBV20-1 and TRBJ2-5; 8 nucleotides agree with TRBD2. Germline V gene lookup returns CDR1 DFQATT and CDR2 SNEGSKA (reference sequence). V lost 8 bases to trimming and J lost 0 bases; unmatched junction nucleotides: 11. The length of the CDR3 is 15 residues. The CDR3 loop is CSSSYSGGNQETQYF. The CDR3 nucleotides read TGCAGTTCAAGCTATTCGGGAGGGAACCAAGAGACCCAGTACTTC.

The chain recombines TRBV19 with TRBJ2-2; D is perhaps TRBD2 (6 bases). Looked up from germline, CDR1 is LNHDA and CDR2 is SQIVND (reference sequence). Trimming stripped 7 bases from V and 4 bases from J, with 16 bases between. This CDR3 region has 15 residues. The CDR3 region is CASTTGGAGTGELFF. The CDR3, as DNA: TGTGCCAGTACTACTGGGGGAGCGGGCACCGGGGAGCTGTTTTTT.

V usage is TRBV24-1 and J usage is TRBJ2-3; D might be TRBD1 or TRBD2, each matching 5 bases. The CDR3 runs 15 residues. The germline gives CDR1 KGHDR, CDR2 SFDVKD. Between the trimmed V and J ends, which lost 3 bases and 2 bases, there was a span of 11 bases. The CDR3 DNA sequence: TGTGCCACCAGTGATCCGGGACCTAACACAGATACGCAGTATTTT. Protein product: CATSDPGPNTDTQYF.

The table lists this clonotype with a few counts. The DNA of the CDR3 is TGCAGTGCTAGAGATACTGGCAGGAGGATGTACGAGCAGTACTTC. Its translation: CSARDTGRRMYEQYF. The chain couples TRBV20-1 to TRBJ2-7, with a tentative D call TRBD2 (5 bases). The CDR3 contains 15 residues. Germline V gene lookup returns CDR1 DFQATT and CDR2 SNEGSKA (reference sequence). Trimming took 0 bases from V and 4 from J, leaving 16 bases between them.

The chain employs TRBV4-3 and TRBJ1-2, with D maybe TRBD1 (5 bases). The ends were cut back, 0 bases at V and 8 bases at J, with 10 bases in the middle. The germline gives CDR1 LGHNA, CDR2 YSLEER. The CDR3 length is 13 residues. CDR3 in DNA: TGCGCCAGCAGCCAAGATAGCAGGGACGGCTACACCTTC. Translated, it gives CASSQDSRDGYTF.

This clonotype was observed a few times. Germline is not matched at one junction end, which may reflect a read error. Here the CDR3 DNA reads TGTGCCAGCAGTTACTCTGCGGGCGAGCAGTACTTC. Its protein is CASSYSAGEQYF. The chain recombines TRBV6-4 with TRBJ2-7; D is perhaps TRBD2 (5 bases). The germline gives CDR1 MRHNA, CDR2 SNTAGT. CDR3 length: 12 amino acids.

CDR3: CASSFILSGIGTDTQYF. The CDR3 nucleotides are TGTGCCAGCAGTTTTATTTTAAGCGGGATCGGCACAGATACGCAGTATTTT. J is TRBJ2-3 and V is TRBV5-6, with TRBD2 matching over 7 bases. CDR3 length equals 17 residues. Looked up from germline, CDR1 is SGHDT and CDR2 is YYEEEE. With V trimmed by 5 bases and J by 1 base, 13 bases remained unmatched.